These 18 T cell receptor beta chains came from one sample sequenced in a study of T cells after yellow fever vaccination. TCRdb called the 5' RACE reads again in MiXCR, with one record for every CDR3 protein. The sample contains approximately 160,000 distinct CDR3 sequences, 9.3% of which appear only once. The input for sequencing was CD8+ T cells sorted from PBMCs, taken 45 days after the yellow fever booster vaccination. The receptors were sampled from a man younger than 35 who received the YFV17D yellow fever vaccine.

This clonotype was counted a few times. V gene TRBV6-5 combines with J gene TRBJ1-1; 7 bases agree with TRBD1. Trimming cost V 1 base and J 4 bases; bases outside gene matches: 3. From germline, CDR1 is MNHEY and CDR2 SVGAGI. This CDR3 contains 14 residues. The CDR3: CASSYLQGFTEAFF. DNA for the CDR3: TGTGCCAGCAGTTACTTACAGGGGTTCACTGAAGCTTTCTTT.

The sample holds a few counts of this clonotype. This chain connects TRBV12-3 or TRBV12-4 to TRBJ2-3; D possibly corresponds to TRBD1 (5 bases). The germline V and J ends were trimmed by 3 bases and 1 base, with 8 bases remaining between them. This CDR3 region has 14 residues. The CDR3 protein is CASSFPGRTDTQYF. The CDR3 bases are TGTGCCAGCAGTTTTCCAGGGCGCACAGATACGCAGTATTTT.

This clonotype was counted a few times. The rearrangement links TRBV7-8 to TRBJ1-1; D unresolved. Germline loops: CDR1 SGHVS, CDR2 FQNEAQ. The CDR3 extends over 16 amino acids. Trimming stripped 1 base from V and 0 bases from J, with 12 bases between. The CDR3 spells CASSLVGTGLNTEAFF. The CDR3 coding sequence is TGTGCCAGCAGCTTAGTTGGTACGGGCCTGAACACTGAAGCTTTCTTT. Filled out from reference TRBV7-8 and TRBJ1-1, the complete variable domain reads GAGVSQSPRYKVAKRGQDVALRCDPISGHVSLFWYQQALGQGPEFLTYFQNEAQLDKSGLPSDRFFAERPEGSVSTLKIQRTQQEDSAVYLCASSLVGTGLNTEAFFGQGTRLTVV.

This clonotype was counted at least ten times. The J gene is TRBJ2-1, the V gene TRBV9; no reliable D call. Germline V gene data show CDR1 as SGDLS and CDR2 as YYNGEE. CDR3 length: 13 amino acids. V lost 4 bases to trimming and J lost 6 bases, with 11 bases between them. The CDR3 here is CASSPSTSNEQFF. CDR3 sequence (DNA): TGTGCCAGCAGCCCGTCAACTTCCAATGAGCAGTTCTTC.

The chain combines TRBV6-5 with TRBJ1-2, with TRBD1 matching over 7 bases. The trim removed 6 bases at V and 4 bases at J, leaving 5 bases unmatched. The germline V gene has CDR1 MNHEY and CDR2 SVGAGI. The CDR3 runs 13 residues. The CDR3 nucleotides read TGTGCCAGCAGAAGGGACAGTTTCTATGGCTACACCTTC. Protein product: CASRRDSFYGYTF.

The chain recombines TRBV6-5 with TRBJ1-2, with TRBD1 identical over 7 bases. Trimming removed 8 bases from V and 3 bases from J; junction bases left unmatched: 9. CDR1 and CDR2 from the germline V gene are MNHEY and SVGAGI. The CDR3 is 14 amino acids. Here the CDR3 DNA reads TGTGCCAGCTCCGTAACAGGGGAACACTATGGCTACACCTTC. It codes for CASSVTGEHYGYTF.

This clonotype came up a few times. The J gene is TRBJ2-2, the V gene TRBV10-3, with 7 nucleotides matching TRBD2. Germline lookup yields CDR1 ENHRY and CDR2 SYGVKD. The CDR3 spans 12 residues. DNA of the CDR3: TGTGGAAGCGGGGATAGAACCGGGGAGCTGTTTTTT. The encoded protein is CGSGDRTGELFF.

The V and J genes are TRBV6-2 or TRBV6-3 and TRBJ2-7; the D gene is possibly TRBD1 (6 bases). The CDR3 consists of 16 residues. Germline values: CDR1 MNHEY, CDR2 SVGEGT. Trimming took 0 bases from V and 5 from J, leaving 17 bases between them. The CDR3 is CASSYSPVRWTDEQYF. CDR3 coding DNA: TGTGCCAGCAGTTACTCGCCGGTCAGGTGGACAGACGAGCAGTACTTC.

The chain links TRBV27 to TRBJ2-3; 8 nucleotides align to TRBD2. Per germline, CDR1 MNHEY and CDR2 SMNVEV (reference sequence). The CDR3 totals 18 residues. V lost 4 bases to trimming and J lost 0 bases; unmatched junction nucleotides: 12. The CDR3 is CASSYLGRGGPSTDTQYF. In DNA form, the CDR3 reads TGTGCCAGCAGTTACTTAGGACGCGGGGGGCCGAGCACAGATACGCAGTATTTT.

This clonotype showed up many times. V usage is TRBV7-9 and J usage is TRBJ1-1, with D tentatively TRBD1 (5 bases). This CDR3 comprises 13 residues. CDR1 SEHNR and CDR2 FQNEAQ come from the germline V gene (reference sequence). The germline V and J ends were trimmed by 4 bases and 4 bases, with 10 bases remaining between them. The CDR3 DNA is TGTGCCAGCAGCTGGGACTCTAGCACTGAAGCTTTCTTT. It is translated as CASSWDSSTEAFF.

Ten or more counts support this clonotype. The chain has TRBV5-1 and TRBJ2-7; 9 nucleotides line up with TRBD1. The V gene's germline CDR1 is SGHRS and CDR2 YFSETQ. CDR3 length: 17 amino acids. The ends lost 4 bases at V and 3 bases at J; junction bases unmatched: 14. The CDR3 nucleotides read TGCGCCAGCAGCCAACGGGCAGGGACAGGGTCCTTCTACGAGCAGTACTTC. Translating gives CASSQRAGTGSFYEQYF. Drawing the rest from reference TRBV5-1 and TRBJ2-7, the complete variable domain is KAGVTQTPRYLIKTRGQQVTLSCSPISGHRSVSWYQQTPGQGLQFLFEYFSETQRNKGNFPGRFSGRQFSNSRSEMNVSTLELGDSALYLCASSQRAGTGSFYEQYFGPGTRLTVT.

This clonotype was seen a few times. This chain uses TRBV7-6 with TRBJ1-6, with D unclear. Germline values: CDR1 SGHVS, CDR2 FNYEAQ. The CDR3 length is 13 residues. V was cut by 1 base and J by 14 bases, with 12 bases left in between. The CDR3 reads CASSLDSVRALHF. DNA for the CDR3: TGTGCCAGCAGCTTAGACAGTGTTCGGGCCCTCCACTTT.

This clonotype came up a few times. The CDR3 loop is CASSLGGQPKVWYF. The CDR3 bases are TGTGCCAGCAGCTTAGGTGGTCAGCCTAAAGTCTGGTACTTC. The chain uses TRBV7-9 and TRBJ2-5; D is uncertain. This CDR3 comprises 14 residues. V dropped 1 base and J dropped 13 bases, with 19 bases sitting between them. The V gene's germline CDR1 is SEHNR and CDR2 FQNEAQ (reference sequence).

This clonotype was seen a handful of times. This sequence joins TRBV4-1 and TRBJ2-1; a possible D gene is TRBD2 (6 bases). Trimming left V 1 base short and J 3 bases short, with 10 bases between. CDR1 MGHRA and CDR2 YSYEKL come from the germline V gene. This CDR3 is 15 amino acids long. Written as DNA, the CDR3 is TGCGCCAGCAGCCAAGCGGGGGAGGTCTACAATGAGCAGTTCTTC. Translating gives CASSQAGEVYNEQFF.

The chain carries TRBV4-1 and TRBJ2-2; a possible D gene is TRBD1 (7 bases). The V gene's germline CDR1 is MGHRA and CDR2 YSYEKL. The CDR3 totals 14 residues. Deletions cut 3 bases from V and 6 bases from J, with 11 bases between. The CDR3 DNA reads TGCGCCAGCAGCCATGCAGGGGGGTCCGGGGAGCTGTTTTTT. Translated, it gives CASSHAGGSGELFF.

This chain connects TRBV12-3 or TRBV12-4 to TRBJ2-7, with D perhaps TRBD1 or TRBD2 (5 bases each). V was clipped by 3 bases and J by 10 bases, with 13 bases between them. This CDR3 has 12 residues. Written as DNA, the CDR3 is TGTGCCAGCAGTTTCATTTTGGGGGACCAGTACTTC. Translating gives CASSFILGDQYF.

V is TRBV7-9 and J is TRBJ1-1; possible D gene TRBD1, 5 bases. The ends were cut back, 5 bases at V and 6 bases at J, with 13 bases in the middle. The germline V gene encodes CDR1 SEHNR and CDR2 FQNEAQ (reference sequence). This CDR3 spans 13 amino acids. The CDR3 sequence: CASSPVRAAEAFF. The CDR3 DNA sequence: TGTGCCAGCAGCCCCGTCAGGGCGGCTGAAGCTTTCTTT.

The sample holds a few counts of this clonotype. CDR3 sequence reads: CASSAGQGPSGNTIYF. In nucleotides, the CDR3 is TGTGCCAGCAGCGCTGGGCAGGGCCCCTCTGGAAACACCATATATTTT. J is TRBJ1-3 and V is TRBV9; D may be TRBD1 (5 bases). CDR1 SGDLS and CDR2 YYNGEE come from the germline V gene. V was clipped by 3 bases and J by 0 bases, with 13 bases between them. The CDR3 has 16 amino acids.